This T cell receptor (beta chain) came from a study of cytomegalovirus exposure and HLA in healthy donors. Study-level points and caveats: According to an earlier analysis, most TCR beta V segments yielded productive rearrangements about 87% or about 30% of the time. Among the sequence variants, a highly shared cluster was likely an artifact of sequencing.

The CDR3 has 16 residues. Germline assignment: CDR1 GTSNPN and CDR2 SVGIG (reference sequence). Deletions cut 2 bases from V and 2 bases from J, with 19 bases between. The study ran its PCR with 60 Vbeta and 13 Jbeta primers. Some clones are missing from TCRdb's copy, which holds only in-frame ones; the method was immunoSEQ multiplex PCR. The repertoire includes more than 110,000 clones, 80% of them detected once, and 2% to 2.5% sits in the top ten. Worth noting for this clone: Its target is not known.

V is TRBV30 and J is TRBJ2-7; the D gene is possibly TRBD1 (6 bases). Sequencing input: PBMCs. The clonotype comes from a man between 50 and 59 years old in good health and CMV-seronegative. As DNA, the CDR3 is TGTGCCTGGAGTTGGCCCAACAGGGTGAGGACCTACGAGCAGTACTTC. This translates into CAWSWPNRVRTYEQYF.